This is a list of T cell receptor beta chains from one sample in a study of T cell repertoires in cytomegalovirus infection. MiXCR, applied by TCRdb to the reads, yields one record per CDR3 protein. Of around 490,000 distinct CDR3 sequences in the sample, roughly 29% were seen once. Sequencing input: PBMCs. Receptor source: a human donor in good health (CMV status not recorded). Some clones in this sample may be carry-over from other donors' samples. Each CDR3 is given without its conserved first and last residue.

J gene,V gene,CDR3 protein
TRBJ2-1,TRBV7-6,ASSLNPQGLPNEQF
TRBJ2-3,TRBV10-3,AIREEEDTQY
TRBJ2-7,TRBV27,ASSSMRTGIDEQY
TRBJ2-7,TRBV12-3/TRBV12-4,ASTRDYLYEQY
TRBJ2-1,TRBV12-3/TRBV12-4,ASSLYADREQF
TRBJ2-3,TRBV25-1,ASRLQGWTDTQY
TRBJ2-2,TRBV12-3/TRBV12-4,ASRPGLAGGSTGELF
TRBJ1-1,TRBV7-2,ASSPRTGLDTEAF
TRBJ1-6,TRBV7-4,ASRPDTGTGNNSPLH
TRBJ2-1,TRBV7-2,ASSTGLATFNDEQF
TRBJ1-2,TRBV28,ASRIRGVSGYT
TRBJ2-7,TRBV6-2/TRBV6-3,ASSPIGVPYEQY
TRBJ1-2,TRBV7-3,ASSPLFPGTEETYGYT
TRBJ1-6,TRBV6-1,ASIRGPSLGAPLH
TRBJ2-5,TRBV7-9,ASSLVFYQETQY